This T cell receptor beta chain originates from a study of T cells after yellow fever vaccination. At the level of the study: The fractions with low cell numbers were processed using SMART-Seq v4 Ultra Low Input. Points from the study as a whole: Shared CD4/CD8 clonotypes were a small share, likely from convergent recombination. The booster response re-showed most primary clones: 95% to 96% CD4, more than 80% CD8.

Germline CDR1 SGHRS, CDR2 YFSETQ. The ends were cut back, 0 bases at V and 2 bases at J, with 7 bases in the middle. This CDR3 is 14 amino acids long. The study made its TCR cDNA through 5'RACE template switching. That step introduced a universal primer site along with UMIs. TCRdb independently ran MiXCR on the 5' RACE reads; one entry per CDR3 protein. In the table there are roughly 170,000 distinct CDR3 sequences, roughly 8.8% of which are singletons. Points on this clonotype: What it binds is not known.

This TCR came from a man aged 18 to 30 who received the YFV17D yellow fever vaccine. J is TRBJ2-3 and V is TRBV5-1; a possible D gene is TRBD2 (6 bases). Sequenced here: CD8+ T cells sorted from PBMCs, sampled 45 days after the yellow fever booster vaccination. The CDR3 sequence is CASSLGEVTDTQYF. In DNA form, the CDR3 reads TGCGCCAGCAGCTTGGGGGAGGTCACAGATACGCAGTATTTT. The full variable domain, rest sourced from reference TRBV5-1 and TRBJ2-3, is KAGVTQTPRYLIKTRGQQVTLSCSPISGHRSVSWYQQTPGQGLQFLFEYFSETQRNKGNFPGRFSGRQFSNSRSEMNVSTLELGDSALYLCASSLGEVTDTQYFGPGTRLTVL.